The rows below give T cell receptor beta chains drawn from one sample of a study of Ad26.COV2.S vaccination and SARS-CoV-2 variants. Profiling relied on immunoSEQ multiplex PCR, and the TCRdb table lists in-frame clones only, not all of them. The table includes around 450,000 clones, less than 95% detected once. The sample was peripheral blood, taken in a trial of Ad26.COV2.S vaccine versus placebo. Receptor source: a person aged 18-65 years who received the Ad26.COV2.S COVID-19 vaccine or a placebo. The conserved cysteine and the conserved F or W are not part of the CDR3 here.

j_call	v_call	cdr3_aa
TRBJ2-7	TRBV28	ASSLSSTLQY
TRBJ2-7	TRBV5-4	ASSRRHTVGDREQY
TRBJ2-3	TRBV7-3	ASSWTGTSTDTQY
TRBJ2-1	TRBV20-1	SASDGGGSSYNEQF
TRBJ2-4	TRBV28	ASSLPAGGSRDLNIQY
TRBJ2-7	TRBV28	ASSLLAGAAYEQY
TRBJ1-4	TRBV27	ASSLRRAQEKLF
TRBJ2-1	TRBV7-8	ASSKQVSSYNEQF
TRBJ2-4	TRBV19	ASSIASGRVENIQY
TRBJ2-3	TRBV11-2	ASRTTSGGADTQY